Shown below are 27 T cell receptor beta chains from a single sample sequenced in a study of shared clonotypes between healthy human individuals. Here immunoSEQ multiplex PCR was the method, and the copy in TCRdb shows in-frame clones only, minus some. This table has roughly 1,100,000 clones, more than 65% appearing once. Input material: memory CD4+ T cells sorted from blood. Noted subset: CD45RA-negative fraction. These receptors came from a young man in good health.

The rearrangement links TRBV18 to TRBJ1-1; unclear D gene. Trimming took 0 bases from V and 0 from J, leaving 8 bases between them. Germline CDR1 and CDR2: KGHSH and LQKENI. The CDR3 is 15 amino acids. The CDR3 spells CASSPPGNMNTEAFF. CDR3 bases: TGTGCCAGCTCACCACCGGGGAACATGAACACTGAAGCTTTCTTT.

The chain joins TRBV2 to TRBJ2-2; 7 nucleotides match TRBD1. The CDR3 is 14 amino acids. Germline CDR1 reads SNHLY; CDR2 reads FYNNEI. V trimming: 4 bases; J trimming: 6 bases; junction bases outside the gene matches: 5. The CDR3 DNA reads TGTGCCAGCAGTGGACAGGGAATGGCCGGGGAGCTGTTTTTT. This gives the protein CASSGQGMAGELFF. The full variable domain, rest sourced from reference TRBV2 and TRBJ2-2, is EPEVTQTPSHQVTQMGQEVILRCVPISNHLYFYWYRQILGQKVEFLVSFYNNEISEKSEIFDDQFSVERPDGSNFTLKIRSTKLEDSAMYFCASSGQGMAGELFFGEGSRLTVL.

The chain joins TRBV7-9 to TRBJ1-4; TRBD1 is a possible D gene (5 bases). The V gene lost 0 bases and the J gene lost 4 bases, with 6 bases spanning the gap. CDR1 SEHNR and CDR2 FQNEAQ come from the germline V gene (reference sequence). This CDR3 region has 14 residues. The CDR3 DNA reads TGTGCCAGCAGCTTAGCACAGGATAATGAAAAACTGTTTTTT. Translation: CASSLAQDNEKLFF.

The chain joins TRBV4-3 to TRBJ2-7; 8 bases are shared with TRBD2. This CDR3 has 15 residues. Germline CDR1 reads LGHNA; CDR2 reads YSLEER. With 0 bases clipped from V and 4 bases from J, the junction kept 5 bases outside the gene matches. The CDR3 sequence: CASSQDRGGWYEQYF. The CDR3, as DNA: TGCGCCAGCAGCCAAGATCGGGGGGGTTGGTACGAGCAGTACTTC.

The V call is TRBV11-3, the J call TRBJ2-5; TRBD1 matches at 7 bases. J gave up 3 bases and V 1 base, and 5 bases lay outside the gene matches. Germline-derived CDR1 and CDR2 are SGHNT and YENEEA. The CDR3 has 15 residues. The CDR3 here is CASSLGGGQKETQYF. For the CDR3, the DNA is TGTGCCAGCAGCTTAGGTGGGGGACAGAAAGAGACCCAGTACTTC.

The chain joins TRBV7-2 to TRBJ2-2; TRBD1 agrees at 10 bases. This CDR3 has 15 amino acids. Germline V gene lookup returns CDR1 SGHTA and CDR2 FQGNSA. J gave up 4 bases and V 5 bases, and 4 bases lay outside the gene matches. The CDR3 nucleotides read TGTGCCAGCAGCCCCGGGACAGGGGCCACCGGGGAGCTGTTTTTT. Encoded protein: CASSPGTGATGELFF.

This clone occurred once. This chain uses TRBV5-1 with TRBJ2-1; D perhaps matches TRBD2 (5 bases). The CDR3 totals 15 residues. Trimming cost V 1 base and J 3 bases, with 11 bases left between them. Germline-derived CDR1 and CDR2 are SGHRS and YFSETQ. For the CDR3, the DNA is TGCGCCAGCAGCTTGTTAGAGGGAAGCTACAATGAGCAGTTCTTC. Its protein is CASSLLEGSYNEQFF.

The V gene is TRBV5-4, the J gene TRBJ2-5; D is unresolved. The V end lost 2 bases, the J end lost 5 bases, and 13 bases lay between the germline ends. CDR3 length equals 14 residues. Germline V gene data show CDR1 as SGHNT and CDR2 as YYREEE (reference sequence). The CDR3 DNA is TGTGCCAGCAGCTTCATCGGTGGGTGGGAGACCCAGTACTTC. The encoded protein is CASSFIGGWETQYF.

The J gene is TRBJ2-7, the V gene TRBV2; D perhaps matches TRBD1 (7 bases). Germline lookup yields CDR1 SNHLY and CDR2 FYNNEI. The CDR3 is 16 residues long. V dropped 6 bases and J dropped 5 bases, with 23 bases sitting between them. DNA for the CDR3: TGTGCCAGCAGAAAGGCAGGGGGGAGGAATAGCGACGAGCAGTACTTC. It encodes CASRKAGGRNSDEQYF.

The chain recombines TRBV20-1 with TRBJ2-5; D not resolved. The assigned J gene may be wrong: the sequence end matches TRBJ2-7 better. Germline V gene data show CDR1 as DFQATT and CDR2 as SNEGSKA (reference sequence). CDR3 length: 11 residues. The CDR3 loop is CSARQTYEQYF. The CDR3 nucleotides read TGCAGTGCTAGACAGACCTACGAGCAGTACTTC.

The gene calls are TRBV6-5 and TRBJ2-7; TRBD1 is a possible D gene (6 bases). Germline values: CDR1 MNHEY, CDR2 SVGAGI. The CDR3 is made up of 14 amino acids. The V end was cut by 6 bases, the J end by 0 bases, with 12 bases between. The CDR3 coding sequence is TGTGCCAGCAGGGTACAGGGCCTCTCCTACGAGCAGTACTTC. Protein: CASRVQGLSYEQYF.

The rearrangement uses TRBV6-6 and TRBJ1-5; D perhaps matches TRBD1 (6 bases). CDR1 and CDR2 (germline): MNHNY, SVGAGI (reference sequence). V lost 4 bases to trimming and J lost 6 bases, with 16 bases between them. CDR3 length equals 15 residues. DNA of the CDR3: TGTGCCAGCAGTTTAGGGAGGGGGTCGACTCAGCCCCAGCATTTT. Translated, it gives CASSLGRGSTQPQHF.

This clone has just a few counts. This chain uses TRBV5-1 with TRBJ2-2; no clear D gene. V was clipped by 0 bases and J by 3 bases, with 12 bases between them. CDR1 is SGHRS and CDR2 is YFSETQ in the germline V gene. This CDR3 has 16 residues. CDR3 nucleotide sequence: TGCGCCAGCAGCTTGGTCCAGAAAAGCGACACCGGGGAGCTGTTTTTT. Its translation is CASSLVQKSDTGELFF.

The rearrangement links TRBV7-9 to TRBJ1-4, with 9 bases matching TRBD1. Germline CDR1 and CDR2: SEHNR and FQNEAQ (reference sequence). V dropped 5 bases and J dropped 6; count of bases not matched to a gene: 7. The CDR3 runs 15 residues. In nucleotides, the CDR3 is TGTGCCAGCAGCCCCGACAGGGGGGCGGATGAAAAACTGTTTTTT. It yields the protein CASSPDRGADEKLFF.

J is TRBJ2-7 and V is TRBV19; D is unresolved. This CDR3 is 14 amino acids long. The V gene lost 3 bases and the J gene lost 5 bases, with 14 bases spanning the gap. CDR1 is LNHDA, CDR2 SQIVND, per germline (reference sequence). CDR3 sequence reads: CASSIKRLGDEQYF. In DNA form, the CDR3 reads TGTGCCAGTAGTATCAAGAGGCTTGGGGACGAGCAGTACTTC.

The rearrangement joins TRBV6-1 to TRBJ1-4, with D unresolved. Germline values: CDR1 MNHNS, CDR2 SASEGT. The CDR3 contains 14 residues. V was cut by 2 bases and J by 11 bases, with 15 bases left in between. Here the CDR3 DNA reads TGTGCCAGCAGTGAAATGGCGGGTCCGGGGAAACTGTTTTTT. This codes for CASSEMAGPGKLFF.

In regard to this clone: The identical CDR3 is also encoded by other nucleotide sequences in the sample. J is TRBJ1-2 and V is TRBV10-3; no clear D gene. Trimming stripped 0 bases from V and 6 bases from J, with 5 bases between. Germline V lookup: CDR1 ENHRY, CDR2 SYGVKD. The CDR3 totals 12 residues. The chain's CDR3 is CAISESGDGYTF. The CDR3 DNA reads as TGTGCCATCAGTGAGTCCGGGGATGGCTACACCTTC.

This chain uses TRBV5-4 with TRBJ1-2; D ambiguous. V shed 0 bases and J shed 7 bases, with 10 bases lying between them. The length of the CDR3 is 13 residues. Germline-derived CDR1 and CDR2 are SGHNT and YYREEE (reference sequence). The DNA of the CDR3 is TGTGCCAGCAGCTTGGAATCCGCCCTTGGCTACACCTTC. Amino acids: CASSLESALGYTF.

The J gene is TRBJ1-2, the V gene TRBV6-6, with 8 bases that match TRBD1. This CDR3 comprises 14 residues. V shed 6 bases, J shed 6 bases, and the junction held 9 bases outside the gene matches. Germline-derived CDR1 and CDR2 are MNHNY and SVGAGI (reference sequence). CDR3 region: CASSHDRGADGYTF. The CDR3 bases are TGTGCCAGCAGCCACGACAGGGGAGCCGATGGCTACACCTTC.

This clone was seen repeatedly, ten times or more. The chain links TRBV6-1 to TRBJ1-6; 7 nucleotides match TRBD1. Germline trimming cut 5 bases from V and 9 bases from J; bases unmatched to any gene: 7. Germline V lookup: CDR1 MNHNS, CDR2 SASEGT. The length of the CDR3 is 14 residues. Here the CDR3 reads CASSTTGERSPLHF. Here the CDR3 DNA reads TGTGCCAGCAGTACCACAGGGGAACGTTCACCCCTCCACTTT.

This clone has only one observation. The gene calls are TRBV6-5 and TRBJ2-3; possible D gene TRBD1, 6 bases. Per the germline V gene, CDR1 is MNHEY and CDR2 is SVGAGI. Trimming removed 11 bases at V and 5 bases at J, with 14 bases between. This CDR3 has 12 residues. DNA for the CDR3: TGTGCCTCTTCAGGGGAAGGAGATACGCAGTATTTT. Translated: CASSGEGDTQYF.

The chain is built from TRBV7-2 and TRBJ1-2; D possibly corresponds to TRBD1 (5 bases). Trimming took off 1 base at V and 9 bases at J, with 12 bases between the two ends. Germline V CDR1 and CDR2: SGHTA, FQGNSA. This CDR3 is built from 13 residues. The CDR3 here is CASSLGGRESYTF. CDR3 sequence (DNA): TGTGCCAGCAGCTTAGGTGGCAGGGAAAGCTACACCTTC.

This clone has more than one count but fewer than ten. This chain joins TRBV19 and TRBJ2-3; 7 positions match TRBD2. The CDR3 consists of 16 residues. The junction had 15 bases not matched to a gene; V was cut back by 4 bases and J by 8 bases. Germline loops: CDR1 LNHDA, CDR2 SQIVND (reference sequence). This CDR3 is CASSTGTQESGGTQYF. The CDR3, as DNA: TGTGCCAGTAGTACCGGGACTCAAGAGTCGGGGGGTACGCAGTATTTT.

This clone was counted a few times. J is TRBJ1-3 and V is TRBV9; D might be TRBD1 (5 bases). Germline V gives CDR1 SGDLS, CDR2 YYNGEE. Trimming removed 3 bases at V and 2 bases at J, with 18 bases between. CDR3 length: 17 amino acids. As DNA, the CDR3 is TGTGCCAGCAGCGCCCGATTGGGGGAGGGAGCTGGAAACACCATATATTTT. Translation gives CASSARLGEGAGNTIYF.

The V gene is TRBV28, the J gene TRBJ1-1; D remains unclear. The CDR3 contains 13 residues. CDR1 MDHEN and CDR2 SYDVKM come from the germline V gene. Between the trimmed V and J ends, which lost 3 bases and 5 bases, there was a span of 10 bases. CDR3: CASSLGGRTEAFF. The CDR3 nucleotides read TGTGCCAGCAGTTTGGGCGGGCGTACTGAAGCTTTCTTT.

This chain links TRBV2 with TRBJ2-7; 7 positions agree with TRBD1. From germline, CDR1 is SNHLY and CDR2 FYNNEI. This CDR3 spans 15 amino acids. V lost 6 bases to trimming and J lost 0 bases; unmatched junction nucleotides: 8. CDR3 nucleotides: TGTGCCAGCAGGACAGACCCAGGGGGCTCCTACGAGCAGTACTTC. Translating it yields CASRTDPGGSYEQYF. Looking up the rest from reference TRBV2 and TRBJ2-7 gives the full variable domain: EPEVTQTPSHQVTQMGQEVILRCVPISNHLYFYWYRQILGQKVEFLVSFYNNEISEKSEIFDDQFSVERPDGSNFTLKIRSTKLEDSAMYFCASRTDPGGSYEQYFGPGTRLTVT.

This chain uses TRBV9 with TRBJ2-5; the D gene is possibly TRBD1 (5 bases). Germline lookup yields CDR1 SGDLS and CDR2 YYNGEE. Deletions cut 4 bases from V and 2 bases from J, with 9 bases between. The length of the CDR3 is 13 residues. CDR3 in amino acids: CASSIRQQETQYF. The CDR3 nucleotides are TGTGCCAGCAGCATTAGACAGCAAGAGACCCAGTACTTC.